One sample yielded the 2 T cell receptor beta chains listed below, sequenced in a study of control samples from healthy donors and cancer patients (dated by TCRdb to 2019 to 2021). The method behind the library was the immunoSEQ multiplex PCR assay. TCRdb limited this immuneACCESS table to in-frame rearrangements with V and J called. A share of clones is missing; checked studies link under half to unresolved V genes, and the rest is unexplained. The sample has around 130,000 clones on record, about 95% of them singletons. Of the sample, less than 4% falls within the top ten clones. Input material: blood. These receptors all stem from a man younger than 40 in good health.

This sequence joins TRBV7-9 and TRBJ2-1, with 10 bases fitting TRBD1. J was trimmed by 2 bases and V by 5 bases; bases with no gene match: 9. CDR3 length: 17 amino acids. CDR1 and CDR2 (germline): SEHNR, FQNEAQ (reference sequence). DNA of the CDR3: TGTGCCAGCAGCGACAGGGGACAGGGGATCCCCTACAATGAGCAGTTCTTC. Amino acid sequence: CASSDRGQGIPYNEQFF.

The chain joins TRBV28 to TRBJ1-1, with D unclear. The CDR3 is 15 amino acids. The V gene's germline CDR1 is MDHEN and CDR2 SYDVKM. The ends were cut back, 1 base at V and 2 bases at J, with 11 bases in the middle. In DNA form, the CDR3 reads TGTGCCAGCAGTTTATTTGTCGGACGCAACACTGAAGCTTTCTTT. Amino acid sequence: CASSLFVGRNTEAFF.